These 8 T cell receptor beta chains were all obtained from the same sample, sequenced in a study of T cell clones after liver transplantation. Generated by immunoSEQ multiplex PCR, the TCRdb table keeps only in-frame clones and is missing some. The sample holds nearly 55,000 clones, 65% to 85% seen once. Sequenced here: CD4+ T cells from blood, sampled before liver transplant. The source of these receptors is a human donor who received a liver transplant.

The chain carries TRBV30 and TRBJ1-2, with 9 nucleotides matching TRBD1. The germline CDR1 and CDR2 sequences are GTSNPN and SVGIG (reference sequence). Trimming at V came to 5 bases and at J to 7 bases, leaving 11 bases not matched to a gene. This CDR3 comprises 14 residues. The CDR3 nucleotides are TGTGCCTGGGAGCAGGACAGGGGAATGCGTGGCTACACCTTC. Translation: CAWEQDRGMRGYTF. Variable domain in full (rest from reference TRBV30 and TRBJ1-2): SQTIHQWPATLVQPVGSPLSLECTVEGTSNPNLYWYRQAAGRGLQLLFYSVGIGQISSEVPQNLSASRPQDRQFILSSKKLLLSDSGFYLCAWEQDRGMRGYTFGSGTRLTVV.

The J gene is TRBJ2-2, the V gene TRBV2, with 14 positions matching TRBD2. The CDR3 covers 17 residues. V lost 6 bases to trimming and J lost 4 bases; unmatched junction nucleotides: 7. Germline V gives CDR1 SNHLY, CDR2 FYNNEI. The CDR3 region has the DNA TGTGCCAGCAGAGCCGGGACTAGCGGGAGAAGCACCGGGGAGCTGTTTTTT. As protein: CASRAGTSGRSTGELFF.

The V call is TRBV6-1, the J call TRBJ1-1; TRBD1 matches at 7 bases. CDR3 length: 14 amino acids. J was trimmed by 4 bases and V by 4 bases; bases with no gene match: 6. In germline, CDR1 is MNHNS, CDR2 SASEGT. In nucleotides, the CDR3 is TGTGCCAGCAGTGGACTACAGGGGCGCACTGAAGCTTTCTTT. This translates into CASSGLQGRTEAFF.

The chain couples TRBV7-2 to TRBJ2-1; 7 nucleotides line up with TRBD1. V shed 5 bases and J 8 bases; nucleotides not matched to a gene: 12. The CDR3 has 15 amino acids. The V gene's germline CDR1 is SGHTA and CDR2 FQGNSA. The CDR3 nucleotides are TGTGCCAGCAGCAGGGGGCCCCAAGGGACCGATGAGCAGTTCTTC. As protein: CASSRGPQGTDEQFF.

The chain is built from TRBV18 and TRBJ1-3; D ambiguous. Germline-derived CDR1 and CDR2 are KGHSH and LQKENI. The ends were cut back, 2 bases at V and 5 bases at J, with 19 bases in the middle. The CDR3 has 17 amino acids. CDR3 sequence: CASSPFPLDGIRNTIYF. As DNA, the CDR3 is TGTGCCAGCTCACCATTCCCCCTTGACGGTATACGAAACACCATATATTTT. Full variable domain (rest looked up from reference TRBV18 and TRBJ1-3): NAGVMQNPRHLVRRRGQEARLRCSPMKGHSHVYWYRQLPEEGLKFMVYLQKENIIDESGMPKERFSAEFPKEGPSILRIQQVVRGDSAAYFCASSPFPLDGIRNTIYFGEGSWLTVV.

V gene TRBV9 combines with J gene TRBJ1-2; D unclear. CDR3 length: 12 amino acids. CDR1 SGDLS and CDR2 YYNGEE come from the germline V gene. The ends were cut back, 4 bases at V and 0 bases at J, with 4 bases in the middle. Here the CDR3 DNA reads TGTGCCAGCAGCCACCCTAACTATGGCTACACCTTC. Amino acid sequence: CASSHPNYGYTF.

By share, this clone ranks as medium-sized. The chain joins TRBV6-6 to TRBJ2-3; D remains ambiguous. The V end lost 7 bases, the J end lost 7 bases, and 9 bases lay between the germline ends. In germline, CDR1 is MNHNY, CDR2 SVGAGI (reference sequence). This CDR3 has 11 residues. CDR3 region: CASTHHNTQYF. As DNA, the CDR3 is TGTGCCAGCACCCACCACAATACGCAGTATTTT.

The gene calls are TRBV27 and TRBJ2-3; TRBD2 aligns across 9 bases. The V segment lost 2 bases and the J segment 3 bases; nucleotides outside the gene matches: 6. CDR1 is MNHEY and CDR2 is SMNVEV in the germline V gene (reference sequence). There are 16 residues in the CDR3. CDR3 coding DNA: TGTGCCAGCAGTTTAACAGCGGGAGGTGGTACAGATACGCAGTATTTT. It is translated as CASSLTAGGGTDTQYF.